The T cell receptor beta chain described here comes from a study of shared clonotypes between healthy human individuals. The germline V gene has CDR1 MDHEN and CDR2 SYDVKM. CDR3 length: 13 amino acids. Trimming pared 4 bases from V and 10 bases from J, leaving 16 bases between. The authors ran the assay at deep level. The unsorted PBMC replicate PCRs were performed with about 300 ng DNA, 25,000 to 30,000 T cell genomes. Assay: immunoSEQ multiplex PCR; the TCRdb copy retains only in-frame clones and omits some. The profile shows roughly 500,000 clones, about 79% of them singletons. Source material: PBMCs. The gene calls are TRBV28 and TRBJ1-2; a weak D match, TRBD1 (5 bases). The TCR originated in a woman aged 40 to 55 in good health. Some clones in this sample may be carry-over from other donors' samples. The DNA of the CDR3 is TGTGCCAGCAGTTCCGGGACGAGGGACCTCTACACCTTC. This translates into CASSSGTRDLYTF.